This T cell receptor (beta chain) was sequenced during a study of T-cell memory formation after mild COVID-19. The germline CDR1 and CDR2 sequences are SGHVS and FNYEAQ. The CDR3 spans 15 residues. The V end lost 2 bases, the J end lost 4 bases, and 14 bases lay between the germline ends. A word on this clonotype: The antigen remains unidentified.

Libraries for TCRalpha and TCRbeta carried sample barcodes and unique molecular identifiers via 5'RACE. Each CDR3 protein gets one entry after TCRdb re-called the 5' RACE reads with MiXCR. Found here are some 97,000 distinct CDR3 sequences, more than 9.5% of them singletons; the top ten hold about 40%. Study-wide findings and caveats: Memory from before infection featured some responding clones, which suggests cross-reactive memory joined.

Sequenced input: PBMCs or a T cell subset sorted from them (not recorded which). The sequence derives from a man between 18 and 29 years old who had mild COVID-19 (a few samples of this study predate the infection). Cell type and time point are not known. The chain employs TRBV7-6 and TRBJ1-2, with D uncertain. The CDR3 coding sequence is TGTGCCAGCAGCTTAACGTTGACGGGCTTCTATGGCTACACCTTC. Translating it yields CASSLTLTGFYGYTF.